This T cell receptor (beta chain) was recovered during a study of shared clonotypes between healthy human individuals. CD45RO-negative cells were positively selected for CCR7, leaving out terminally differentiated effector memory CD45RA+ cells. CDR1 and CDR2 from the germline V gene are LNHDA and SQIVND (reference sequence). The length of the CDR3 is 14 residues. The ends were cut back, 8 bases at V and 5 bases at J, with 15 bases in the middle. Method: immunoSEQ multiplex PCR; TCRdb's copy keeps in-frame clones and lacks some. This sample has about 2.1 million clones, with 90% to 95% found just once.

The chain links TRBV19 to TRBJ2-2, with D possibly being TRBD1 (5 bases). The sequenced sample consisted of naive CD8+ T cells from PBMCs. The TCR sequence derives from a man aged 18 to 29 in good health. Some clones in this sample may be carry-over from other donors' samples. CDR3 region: CASRASRDTGELFF. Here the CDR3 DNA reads TGTGCCAGTCGCGCCTCCAGGGATACCGGGGAGCTGTTTTTT.